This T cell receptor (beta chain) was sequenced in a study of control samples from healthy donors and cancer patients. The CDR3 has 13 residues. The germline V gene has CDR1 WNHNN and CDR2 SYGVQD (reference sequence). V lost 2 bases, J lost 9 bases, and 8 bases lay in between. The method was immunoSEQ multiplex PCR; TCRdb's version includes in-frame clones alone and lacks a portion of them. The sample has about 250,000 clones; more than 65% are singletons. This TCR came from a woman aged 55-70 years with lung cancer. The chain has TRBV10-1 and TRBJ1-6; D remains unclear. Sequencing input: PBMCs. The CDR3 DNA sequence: TGCGCCAGCAGTGAGGTCTTGGGTTCACCCCTCCACTTT. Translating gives CASSEVLGSPLHF.